Below, 12 T cell receptor beta chains from the same sample are listed, as sequenced in a study of T cell clonotyping in hematopoietic cell transplantation. Only in-frame clones appear in the TCRdb table, and some are missing; sequencing was by immunoSEQ multiplex PCR. The profile covers more than 40,000 clones, with less than 85% appearing a single time and approximately 3% taken by the ten largest. This sample's time point: recipient sample about 28 days before transplant, after cytoreduction. Sequencing was performed on peripheral blood mononuclear cells, taken before stem cell transplant. Source of these receptors: a man between 60 and 70 years old with acute myeloid leukemia. Some clones in this sample may be carry-over from other donors' samples.

The chain combines TRBV18 with TRBJ2-3, with D unclear. Germline V CDR1 and CDR2: KGHSH, LQKENI. This CDR3 region has 13 residues. V was pared by 0 bases and J by 1 base, with 2 bases between. CDR3 region: CASSPPGTDTQYF. Here the CDR3 DNA reads TGTGCCAGCTCACCACCAGGCACAGATACGCAGTATTTT.

The CDR3 spells CSVSDLGNIQYF. DNA of the CDR3: TGCAGCGTCTCCGACTTGGGAAACATTCAGTACTTC. This chain uses TRBV29-1 with TRBJ2-4; no definite D call. V lost 6 bases, J lost 6 bases, and 12 bases lay in between. This CDR3 region has 12 residues. CDR1 is SQVTM and CDR2 is ANQGSEA in the germline V gene.

This clone was counted a few times. V is TRBV6-5 and J is TRBJ1-2, with TRBD1 matching 7 bases. V was clipped by 3 bases and J by 3 bases; unmatched bases: 7. The CDR3 contains 15 residues. CDR1 MNHEY and CDR2 SVGAGI come from the germline V gene. The CDR3 DNA is TGTGCCAGCAGTTATGCCCGACAGGGTGACTATGGCTACACCTTC. Residues: CASSYARQGDYGYTF.

The chain recombines TRBV11-3 with TRBJ2-7; tentatively, D is TRBD2 (5 bases). Trimming cost V 5 bases and J 3 bases, with 8 bases left between them. The CDR3 is made up of 12 amino acids. The germline V gene encodes CDR1 SGHNT and CDR2 YENEEA. The CDR3 DNA follows: TGTGCCAGCAGCCCTGGAGGCTACGAGCAGTACTTC. As protein: CASSPGGYEQYF. The entire variable domain, with the rest obtained from reference TRBV11-3 and TRBJ2-7, is as follows: EAGVVQSPRYKIIEKKQPVAFWCNPISGHNTLYWYLQNLGQGPELLIRYENEEAVDDSQLPKDRFSAERLKGVDSTLKIQPAELGDSAVYLCASSPGGYEQYFGPGTRLTVT.

The genes are TRBV7-9 and TRBJ1-6; a weak D match, TRBD1 (5 bases). The CDR3 runs to 13 residues. Germline loops: CDR1 SEHNR, CDR2 FQNEAQ (reference sequence). The V gene lost 1 base and the J gene lost 7 bases, with 5 bases spanning the gap. The CDR3 here is CASSLEGNSPLHF. Here the CDR3 DNA reads TGTGCCAGCAGCTTAGAGGGGAATTCACCCCTCCACTTT.

The V call is TRBV28, the J call TRBJ2-2; D remains unclear. Looked up from germline, CDR1 is MDHEN and CDR2 is SYDVKM. This CDR3 comprises 12 residues. Between the trimmed V and J ends, which lost 6 bases and 4 bases, there was a span of 6 bases. CDR3 nucleotides: TGTGCCAGCAGCTTTCTCACCGGGGAGCTGTTTTTT. It encodes CASSFLTGELFF.

The chain carries TRBV5-1 and TRBJ1-2, with TRBD1 matching over 9 bases. This CDR3 region has 13 residues. Germline CDR1 reads SGHRS; CDR2 reads YFSETQ. V lost 2 bases to trimming and J lost 5 bases; unmatched junction nucleotides: 1. This CDR3 reads CASSFDRGYGYTF. In DNA, the CDR3 is TGCGCCAGCAGCTTTGACAGGGGGTATGGCTACACCTTC.

The chain joins TRBV7-7 to TRBJ2-3, with 10 bases lining up with TRBD1. Germline loops: CDR1 SSHAT, CDR2 FNYEAQ (reference sequence). The V segment lost 5 bases and the J segment 4 bases; nucleotides outside the gene matches: 9. This CDR3 is 16 amino acids long. CDR3: CASSPGTGALADTQYF. As DNA, the CDR3 is TGTGCCAGCAGCCCCGGGACAGGGGCTCTCGCAGATACGCAGTATTTT.

This clone was picked up one time. The chain joins TRBV7-8 to TRBJ2-7, with TRBD1 matching 9 bases. The CDR3 totals 14 residues. V was pared by 1 base and J by 3 bases, with 1 base of the junction left unmatched. Germline-derived CDR1 and CDR2 are SGHVS and FQNEAQ. The CDR3 nucleotides are TGTGCCAGCAGCTTAGGGGGACAGGGCTACGAGCAGTACTTC. Its translation: CASSLGGQGYEQYF.

This chain connects TRBV5-4 to TRBJ1-2, with 9 bases identical to TRBD1. Germline lookup yields CDR1 SGHNT and CDR2 YYREEE (reference sequence). The CDR3 is made up of 15 amino acids. V shed 5 bases and J 5 bases; nucleotides not matched to a gene: 10. In DNA, the CDR3 is TGTGCCAGCAGGGAACAACAGGGGGCTCCGTATGGCTACACCTTC. Translation: CASREQQGAPYGYTF.

For this clone: Without the conserved terminal phenylalanine or tryptophan, this CDR3 likely stems from a read error. No DNA is shown, since the ends of the CDR3 on it are uncertain; the CDR3 is the one TCRdb lists. V gene TRBV2 combines with J gene TRBJ1-2. CDR1 SNHLY and CDR2 FYNNEI come from the germline V gene. With termini counted, the CDR3 has 9 amino acids. The CDR3 here is CASSFGGDY.

The chain carries TRBV6-6 and TRBJ1-1, with D tentatively TRBD1 (6 bases). This CDR3 contains 16 residues. Trimming took 5 bases from V and 3 from J, leaving 19 bases between them. Germline values: CDR1 MNHNY, CDR2 SVGAGI (reference sequence). CDR3 nucleotides: TGTGCCAGCAGTAGACCATCCGGGGGCAGGGACACTGAAGCTTTCTTT. Its protein product is CASSRPSGGRDTEAFF.